The clone carrying this TCR beta chain occurred a few times. What it recognizes is unknown. CDR3 length: 17 amino acids. V lost 0 bases and J lost 4; bases outside the gene matches: 8. CDR1 is SGDLS and CDR2 is YYNGEE in the germline V gene. This entry comes from a study of regulatory T cells in long-lasting Graves disease. Overall study results and limits: Rather than thyroid tissue, only peripheral blood underwent study.

iRepertoire HTBI primers and Arm-PCR of CDR3 regions built TCR beta libraries. Authors' data handling: Samples revealed 62 TRBV and approximately 15 TRBJ segments. TCRdb itself ran the multiplex PCR reads through MiXCR, one entry per CDR3 protein. These V and J calls are TCRdb output, not the study's own analysis. This sample has about 540,000 distinct CDR3 sequences, with roughly 12% found just once. Time point defined: newly diagnosed GD, antithyroid drugs for less than 3 months. RNA extracted from PBMCs served as the sequencing template. These sequences were also reported in another study, on T cells in Graves' hyperthyroidism and ophthalmopathy. That study reports: Uncontrolled infection, other autoimmune disease, pregnancy or lactation led to exclusion.

The specimen comprised peripheral blood mononuclear cells (PBMCs), sampled at new diagnosis, from a patient treated with antithyroid drugs. V and J are TRBV9 and TRBJ2-1; 9 nucleotides agree with TRBD2. The TCR sequence derives from a man aged 30 to 39 with Graves disease. The CDR3 is CASSVVSSGSQYNEQFF. CDR3 nucleotide sequence: TGTGCCAGCAGCGTAGTAAGTAGCGGGAGCCAATACAATGAGCAGTTCTTC.